Shown below are 30 T cell receptor beta chains from a single sample sequenced in a study of shared clonotypes between healthy human individuals. As defined, naive CD8 cells were CD45RO-negative and positively selected for CCR7, with terminally differentiated effector memory CD45RA+ cells excluded. Assay used: immunoSEQ multiplex PCR; TCRdb lists only in-frame clones, some missing. The sample gives about 590,000 clones, roughly 96% of which show up once; roughly 0.1% is in the top ten. Sequencing was performed on naive CD8+ T cells sorted from blood. The receptors were sampled from a woman younger than 45 in good health.

CDR3 region: CASSFGHGELFF. In DNA form, the CDR3 reads TGTGCCAGCAGCTTCGGCCACGGGGAGCTGTTTTTT. The chain links TRBV7-6 to TRBJ2-2, with unresolved D. CDR1 and CDR2 from the germline V gene are SGHVS and FNYEAQ. V lost 3 bases and J lost 7, with 6 bases in between. The CDR3 is 12 residues long.

The chain is built from TRBV28 and TRBJ2-7; perhaps TRBD1 as D (6 bases). In germline, CDR1 is MDHEN, CDR2 SYDVKM. V was cut by 5 bases and J by 3 bases, with 14 bases left in between. The CDR3 covers 14 residues. CDR3 amino acids: CASSQFEGGYEQYF. The DNA of the CDR3 is TGTGCCAGCAGTCAGTTTGAAGGGGGCTACGAGCAGTACTTC.

The genes are TRBV19 and TRBJ2-2, with 8 bases identical to TRBD1. With V trimmed by 7 bases and J by 4 bases, 5 bases remained unmatched. This CDR3 has 14 amino acids. Germline assignment: CDR1 LNHDA and CDR2 SQIVND (reference sequence). The CDR3: CASMDRVVTGELFF. In DNA form, the CDR3 reads TGTGCCAGTATGGACAGGGTGGTCACCGGGGAGCTGTTTTTT.

This chain connects TRBV27 to TRBJ1-5, with 10 bases identical to TRBD1. The length of the CDR3 is 14 residues. CDR1 is MNHEY, CDR2 SMNVEV, per germline (reference sequence). Trimming took 9 bases from V and 3 from J; bases not matched to a gene: 5. CDR3 nucleotides: TGTGCCAGTCGGACAGGGGGGAACAATCAGCCCCAGCATTTT. Its protein is CASRTGGNNQPQHF.

A remark on this clone: In the same sample, other DNA sequences code for this CDR3. The rearrangement joins TRBV5-6 to TRBJ2-5; the D is unclear. This CDR3 spans 11 amino acids. Trimming shortened V by 1 base and J by 4 bases, and 2 bases separated the two germline ends. Germline V lookup: CDR1 SGHDT, CDR2 YYEEEE. The CDR3 DNA is TGTGCCAGCAGCTTGTTAGAGACCCAGTACTTC. Translated: CASSLLETQYF.

The CDR3 spells CASSSQETQYF. The CDR3 DNA reads as TGTGCCAGCAGTTCCCAAGAGACCCAGTACTTC. The chain uses TRBV28 and TRBJ2-5; D gene ambiguous. This CDR3 has 11 residues. With 4 bases removed from V and 1 base from J, the gap between germline ends came to 1 base. Germline V gene data show CDR1 as MDHEN and CDR2 as SYDVKM.

The V gene is TRBV28, the J gene TRBJ1-5, with D unresolved. Germline CDR1 and CDR2: MDHEN and SYDVKM. CDR3 length: 13 amino acids. The germline V and J ends were trimmed by 5 bases and 6 bases, with 11 bases remaining between them. CDR3 sequence (DNA): TGTGCCAGCAGTACCCCCTCGAGTCAGCCCCAGCATTTT. This translates into CASSTPSSQPQHF.

The rearrangement joins TRBV27 to TRBJ2-1, with TRBD2 matching over 10 bases. This CDR3 is built from 16 residues. Germline V gene data show CDR1 as MNHEY and CDR2 as SMNVEV (reference sequence). The junction had 6 bases not matched to a gene; V was cut back by 3 bases and J by 4 bases. In DNA form, the CDR3 reads TGTGCCAGCAGTTTGCCTAGCGGGAGTCTTTACAATGAGCAGTTCTTC. Amino acid sequence: CASSLPSGSLYNEQFF.

This clone was seen just once. The V and J genes are TRBV5-6 and TRBJ2-7; TRBD1 matches 9 bases. Unmatched junction bases numbered 8, after V lost 4 bases and J lost 6 bases. The CDR3 has 14 residues. Germline V gives CDR1 SGHDT, CDR2 YYEEEE. CDR3 protein: CASSPWTGESEQYF. The CDR3 nucleotides read TGTGCCAGCAGCCCCTGGACAGGGGAGAGCGAGCAGTACTTC.

This clone was picked up one time. V is TRBV7-9 and J is TRBJ2-7; possibly TRBD1 for D (6 bases). The V gene lost 3 bases and the J gene lost 0 bases, with 12 bases spanning the gap. There are 15 residues in the CDR3. From germline, CDR1 is SEHNR and CDR2 FQNEAQ (reference sequence). The CDR3 nucleotides are TGTGCCAGCAGCTTGGGCAGGGGAGACTCCTACGAGCAGTACTTC. Protein: CASSLGRGDSYEQYF.

The chain's CDR3 is CASSEGQGGGETQYF. For the CDR3, the DNA is TGTGCCAGCTCCGAGGGACAGGGCGGTGGAGAGACCCAGTACTTC. The rearrangement uses TRBV2 and TRBJ2-5; 9 bases map to TRBD1. V lost 8 bases, J lost 4 bases, and 11 bases stayed unmatched. Germline CDR1 SNHLY, CDR2 FYNNEI. The CDR3 is made up of 15 amino acids.

This chain uses TRBV5-4 with TRBJ1-2; possibly TRBD1 for D (5 bases). This CDR3 has 13 residues. The V gene's germline CDR1 is SGHNT and CDR2 YYREEE (reference sequence). V gave up 4 bases and J gave up 8 bases, with 15 bases separating them. The DNA for the CDR3 is TGTGCCAGCAGCCCATTGGGAGGGGAGGGCTACACCTTC. This translates into CASSPLGGEGYTF.

The chain carries TRBV9 and TRBJ2-3; the match to TRBD2 covers 12 bases. Germline V gene sequence: CDR1 SGDLS, CDR2 YYNGEE. Unmatched junction bases numbered 1, after V lost 0 bases and J lost 11 bases. CDR3 length equals 13 residues. This CDR3 reads CASSVGLAGEQYF. The CDR3, as DNA: TGTGCCAGCAGCGTAGGACTAGCGGGGGAGCAGTATTTT. Full variable domain (missing parts from reference TRBV9 and TRBJ2-3): DSGVTQTPKHLITATGQRVTLRCSPRSGDLSVYWYQQSLDQGLQFLIQYYNGEERAKGNILERFSAQQFPDLHSELNLSSLELGDSALYFCASSVGLAGEQYFGPGTRLTVL.

The V gene is TRBV7-8, the J gene TRBJ1-3; D is ambiguous. The CDR3 is made up of 12 amino acids. Germline assignment: CDR1 SGHVS and CDR2 FQNEAQ. The germline V and J ends were trimmed by 2 bases and 3 bases, with 2 bases remaining between them. The CDR3 reads CASSLSGNTIYF. In nucleotides, the CDR3 is TGTGCCAGCAGCTTAAGTGGAAACACCATATATTTT. The entire variable domain, with the rest obtained from reference TRBV7-8 and TRBJ1-3, is as follows: GAGVSQSPRYKVAKRGQDVALRCDPISGHVSLFWYQQALGQGPEFLTYFQNEAQLDKSGLPSDRFFAERPEGSVSTLKIQRTQQEDSAVYLCASSLSGNTIYFGEGSWLTVV.

The chain joins TRBV27 to TRBJ1-2; D is unresolved. With 5 bases removed from V and 3 bases from J, the gap between germline ends came to 13 bases. The CDR3 contains 14 residues. Germline CDR1 reads MNHEY; CDR2 reads SMNVEV (reference sequence). The DNA of the CDR3 is TGTGCCAGCAGTCAATCGGGTGGAGACTATGGCTACACCTTC. Protein product: CASSQSGGDYGYTF.

The chain recombines TRBV28 with TRBJ1-2; 7 bases are shared with TRBD1. The CDR3 sequence is 16 residues long. Germline lookup yields CDR1 MDHEN and CDR2 SYDVKM. The trim removed 4 bases at V and 1 base at J, leaving 9 bases unmatched. The CDR3, as DNA: TGTGCCAGCAGTTCCCGTACAGGGGTCAATAACTATGGCTACACCTTC. Translation gives CASSSRTGVNNYGYTF.

As concerns this clone: The sample contains more than one DNA sequence encoding this CDR3. The chain is built from TRBV28 and TRBJ1-1; the D is unclear. The CDR3 runs to 12 residues. Germline V gene sequence: CDR1 MDHEN, CDR2 SYDVKM. The V gene lost 3 bases and the J gene lost 0 bases, with 2 bases spanning the gap. CDR3: CASSFVNTEAFF. The CDR3 DNA is TGTGCCAGCAGTTTCGTGAACACTGAAGCTTTCTTT.

This chain's CDR3 is CASSQAPDRYEQYF. The DNA for the CDR3 is TGCGCCAGCAGCCAAGCGCCCGACAGGTACGAGCAGTACTTC. The chain carries TRBV4-1 and TRBJ2-7; TRBD1 is a possible D gene (6 bases). Per the germline V gene, CDR1 is MGHRA and CDR2 is YSYEKL. The CDR3 is made up of 14 amino acids. With 1 base removed from V and 4 bases from J, the gap between germline ends came to 11 bases.

The V call is TRBV4-1, the J call TRBJ1-5; D perhaps matches TRBD1 (5 bases). This CDR3 spans 15 amino acids. Trimming took off 0 bases at V and 3 bases at J, with 9 bases between the two ends. Germline V gene sequence: CDR1 MGHRA, CDR2 YSYEKL. CDR3 coding DNA: TGCGCCAGCAGCCAAGAGGCAGGGTTCAATCAGCCCCAGCATTTT. This encodes CASSQEAGFNQPQHF.

The chain has TRBV14 and TRBJ2-7; tentatively, D is TRBD2 (6 bases). Per germline, CDR1 SGHDN and CDR2 FVKESK. CDR3 length: 16 amino acids. Trimming took 2 bases from V and 0 from J, leaving 14 bases between them. The CDR3: CASSQPQTSSSYEQYF. The CDR3 region has the DNA TGTGCCAGCAGCCAACCTCAAACTAGCAGCTCCTACGAGCAGTACTTC.

The genes are TRBV6-5 and TRBJ2-1; 11 positions agree with TRBD2. CDR3 length equals 14 residues. V shed 7 bases and J 9 bases; nucleotides not matched to a gene: 8. Germline V lookup: CDR1 MNHEY, CDR2 SVGAGI. CDR3 amino acids: CASNLLAGAGEQFF. The CDR3 DNA follows: TGTGCCAGCAACCTACTAGCGGGAGCGGGTGAGCAGTTCTTC.

V is TRBV5-4 and J is TRBJ1-2; a weak D match, TRBD1 (5 bases). Trimming stripped 5 bases from V and 4 bases from J, with 9 bases between. CDR1 and CDR2 (germline): SGHNT, YYREEE (reference sequence). The CDR3 extends over 12 amino acids. The CDR3 nucleotides read TGTGCCAGCAGGCAGGGTTCCTATGGCTACACCTTC. Translating gives CASRQGSYGYTF.

The rearrangement uses TRBV7-9 and TRBJ2-1; D is tentatively TRBD1 or TRBD2 (5 bases each). Looked up from germline, CDR1 is SEHNR and CDR2 is FQNEAQ (reference sequence). V was clipped by 8 bases and J by 5 bases, with 16 bases between them. The CDR3 consists of 14 residues. CDR3 DNA sequence: TGTGCCAGCGTATCCAGGGAGATTGACAATGAGCAGTTCTTC. It yields the protein CASVSREIDNEQFF.

This clone was seen a handful of times. This chain uses TRBV25-1 with TRBJ1-2; D call uncertain. V was pared by 0 bases and J by 5 bases, with 7 bases between. CDR3 size: 13 residues. Germline V gene sequence: CDR1 MGHDK, CDR2 SYGVNS. CDR3 in DNA: TGTGCCAGCAGTGAATATGCGGGATATGGCTACACCTTC. Translation gives CASSEYAGYGYTF.

This chain uses TRBV28 with TRBJ2-2; 7 bases agree with TRBD2. Trimming removed 2 bases from V and 3 bases from J; junction bases left unmatched: 3. Germline V gives CDR1 MDHEN, CDR2 SYDVKM. CDR3 length equals 15 residues. CDR3 coding DNA: TGTGCCAGCAGTTTACTAGCGGCCCACACCGGGGAGCTGTTTTTT. This translates into CASSLLAAHTGELFF. The complete variable domain, with remaining parts taken from reference TRBV28 and TRBJ2-2, reads DVKVTQSSRYLVKRTGEKVFLECVQDMDHENMFWYRQDPGLGLRLIYFSYDVKMKEKGDIPEGYSVSREKKERFSLILESASTNQTSMYLCASSLLAAHTGELFFGEGSRLTVL.

This chain uses TRBV10-3 with TRBJ1-2; possibly TRBD1 for D (6 bases). CDR1 is ENHRY, CDR2 SYGVKD, per germline. V lost 2 bases and J lost 4, with 14 bases in between. There are 15 residues in the CDR3. The CDR3 spells CAISETTGQLYGYTF. The CDR3 bases are TGTGCCATCAGTGAGACTACGGGACAACTCTATGGCTACACCTTC.

This chain connects TRBV6-7 to TRBJ2-7; the match to TRBD2 covers 8 bases. TRBV6-7 is an open reading frame, and its role is uncertain. The V and J ends lost 6 bases and 0 bases, in that order; junction bases with no gene match: 19. The CDR3 has 19 amino acids. As DNA, the CDR3 is TGTGCCAGCAGCCCACCCTTCCTCCGGGGCGGGAGGATCTCCTACGAGCAGTACTTC. This translates into CASSPPFLRGGRISYEQYF.

V is TRBV28 and J is TRBJ2-2, with D hard to call. CDR1 is MDHEN, CDR2 SYDVKM, per germline. V shed 5 bases and J shed 4 bases, with 8 bases lying between them. The CDR3 loop spans 13 amino acids. Here the CDR3 DNA reads TGTGCCAGCAGTCCCCTCAGCACCGGGGAGCTGTTTTTT. This gives the protein CASSPLSTGELFF.

V and J are TRBV6-1 and TRBJ2-1; no reliable D call. This CDR3 is built from 15 residues. V lost 5 bases and J lost 4, with 15 bases in between. In germline, CDR1 is MNHNS, CDR2 SASEGT. DNA for the CDR3: TGTGCCAGCAGTCTCCAGGCCCACCCTTACAATGAGCAGTTCTTC. As protein: CASSLQAHPYNEQFF.

The CDR3: CASTIVGGWNQPQHF. As DNA, the CDR3 is TGTGCCAGTACCATAGTAGGCGGCTGGAATCAGCCCCAGCATTTT. This chain connects TRBV19 to TRBJ1-5; no definite D call. This CDR3 comprises 15 residues. Trimming took 7 bases from V and 4 from J, leaving 17 bases between them. Germline loops: CDR1 LNHDA, CDR2 SQIVND (reference sequence).